These 28 T cell receptor beta chains were all obtained from the same sample, sequenced in a study of regulatory T cells in long-lasting Graves disease. Time point indicated: newly diagnosed GD, antithyroid drugs for less than 3 months. Extracted RNA from PBMCs served as the source of the TCR library. Sequencing libraries for TCR beta were prepared with iRepertoire HTBI primers and Arm-PCR of CDR3 regions. TCRdb re-derived calls from the multiplex PCR reads in MiXCR, one entry per CDR3 protein. This sample has around 470,000 distinct CDR3 sequences, with 14% found just once. The data were also submitted as part of a second study, on T cells in Graves' hyperthyroidism and ophthalmopathy.

The sample here was peripheral blood mononuclear cells (PBMCs), taken at new diagnosis, from a patient treated with antithyroid drugs. The receptors derive from a woman between 45 and 60 years old with Graves disease.

This clonotype came up many times. The chain carries TRBV11-3 and TRBJ2-1, with 12 bases lining up with TRBD2. V lost 5 bases, J lost 4 bases, and 6 bases stayed unmatched. Germline assignment: CDR1 SGHNT and CDR2 YENEEA. This CDR3 spans 16 amino acids. This chain's CDR3 is CASSRTSGMVYNEQFF. The CDR3 bases are TGTGCCAGCAGCCGGACTAGCGGGATGGTGTACAATGAGCAGTTCTTC.

The chain couples TRBV20-1 to TRBJ2-5, with 10 bases fitting TRBD2. Looked up from germline, CDR1 is DFQATT and CDR2 is SNEGSKA (reference sequence). This CDR3 has 13 residues. After removal of 4 bases from V and 5 bases from J, the junction contained 4 bases not matched to a gene. Here the CDR3 reads CSAMLAGVETQYF. CDR3 sequence (DNA): TGCAGTGCTATGCTAGCGGGAGTTGAGACCCAGTACTTC.

A few counts support this clonotype. This chain uses TRBV7-9 with TRBJ1-3, with D possibly matching TRBD1 (6 bases). This CDR3 region has 16 residues. V lost 5 bases to trimming and J lost 1 base, with 15 bases between them. Germline V lookup: CDR1 SEHNR, CDR2 FQNEAQ (reference sequence). The CDR3 region has the DNA TGTGCCAGCAGCCCCCGGGACAAGGGTTCTGGAAACACCATATATTTT. Translation gives CASSPRDKGSGNTIYF.

The chain joins TRBV5-6 to TRBJ2-3; 11 bases map to TRBD2. Germline V CDR1 and CDR2: SGHDT, YYEEEE. V lost 4 bases to trimming and J lost 6 bases; unmatched junction nucleotides: 10. The CDR3 runs to 16 residues. The CDR3 region is CASSPGLAAISDTQYF. The CDR3 coding sequence is TGTGCCAGCAGCCCGGGACTAGCGGCGATCTCTGATACGCAGTATTTT.

This clonotype was seen many times. The chain has TRBV28 and TRBJ2-4; D might be TRBD2 (7 bases). CDR3 length equals 14 residues. Germline values: CDR1 MDHEN, CDR2 SYDVKM. Between the trimmed V and J ends, which lost 1 base and 8 bases, there was a span of 12 bases. The CDR3 DNA sequence: TGTGCCAGCAGTTTATTCAGGGAGGGGGACATTCAGTACTTC. It is translated as CASSLFREGDIQYF.

This clonotype was found a few times. The chain combines TRBV7-9 with TRBJ2-3, with a tentative D call TRBD2 (6 bases). The CDR3 extends over 18 amino acids. The germline gives CDR1 SEHNR, CDR2 FQNEAQ (reference sequence). The ends were cut back, 3 bases at V and 1 base at J, with 20 bases in the middle. CDR3 loop: CASSFAPIRGGGTDTQYF. In DNA form, the CDR3 reads TGTGCCAGCAGCTTTGCCCCTATAAGGGGAGGTGGCACAGATACGCAGTATTTT.

The chain employs TRBV19 and TRBJ2-2; D might be TRBD2 (6 bases). The CDR3 is 15 residues long. Deletions cut 5 bases from V and 3 bases from J, with 13 bases between. Germline lookup yields CDR1 LNHDA and CDR2 SQIVND (reference sequence). The CDR3 spells CASSDAGRHTGELFF. DNA for the CDR3: TGTGCCAGTAGTGATGCGGGACGGCACACCGGGGAGCTGTTTTTT.

The table lists this clonotype with many counts. Germline and junction disagree at one end, which may indicate a read error. V usage is TRBV27 and J usage is TRBJ1-2; possible D gene TRBD1, 6 bases. The V gene's germline CDR1 is MNHEY and CDR2 SMNVEV (reference sequence). The CDR3 extends over 16 amino acids. The DNA for the CDR3 is TGTGCCAGCAGTTTATCGCAGGACAGTAGAGTGTATGGCCACACCTTC. This translates into CASSLSQDSRVYGHTF.

Note on this clonotype: Germline is not matched at one junction end, which may reflect a read error. The chain has TRBV18 and TRBJ2-3, with D unclear. Per the germline V gene, CDR1 is KGHSH and CDR2 is LQKENI. CDR3 length: 13 residues. CDR3 sequence reads: CTSSPDSTDTQYF. DNA of the CDR3: TGTACCAGCTCTCCGGACAGCACAGATACGCAGTATTTT.

This clonotype showed up many times. The rearrangement uses TRBV20-1 and TRBJ2-3, with D tentatively TRBD2 (6 bases). The germline gives CDR1 DFQATT, CDR2 SNEGSKA (reference sequence). The length of the CDR3 is 17 residues. With 0 bases removed from V and 1 base from J, the gap between germline ends came to 17 bases. The CDR3 DNA reads as TGCAGTGCTAGAGATAATCCGACTAGGAGACGCACAGATACGCAGTATTTT. This translates into CSARDNPTRRRTDTQYF.

The chain joins TRBV18 to TRBJ2-3, with 7 positions matching TRBD2. J was trimmed by 0 bases and V by 1 base; bases with no gene match: 10. The CDR3 has 18 amino acids. Per germline, CDR1 KGHSH and CDR2 LQKENI. In DNA form, the CDR3 reads TGTGCCAGCTCACCACGGGCTAGCGGTCCCTCTAGCACAGATACGCAGTATTTT. Residues: CASSPRASGPSSTDTQYF.

The gene calls are TRBV4-2 and TRBJ2-1, with a weak D call TRBD2 (5 bases). The tail of the sequence fits TRBJ2-7 better, so the J call may be wrong. There are 13 residues in the CDR3. Germline V gene sequence: CDR1 LGHNA, CDR2 YNFKEQ. CDR3 DNA: TGTGCCAGCAGCCCGCGGGTTGCCTACGAGCAGTACTTC. The encoded protein is CASSPRVAYEQYF.

This clonotype was found a few times. A single base separates this from a much larger clone, so it may be a read error. The chain joins TRBV2 to TRBJ2-7; possibly TRBD2 for D (5 bases). The V gene's germline CDR1 is SNHLY and CDR2 FYNNEI. The CDR3 runs to 16 residues. The CDR3 loop reads CASSEALQRSSCEQYF. The CDR3, as DNA: TGTGCCAGCAGTGAAGCGTTGCAGCGGAGCTCCTGCGAGCAGTACTTC. The full variable domain, in which reference TRBV2 and TRBJ2-7 provide the parts outside the CDR3, is EPEVTQTPSHQVTQMGQEVILRCVPISNHLYFYWYRQILGQKVEFLVSFYNNEISEKSEIFDDQFSVERPDGSNFTLKIRSTKLEDSAMYFCASSEALQRSSCEQYFGPGTRLTVT.

The V gene is TRBV15, the J gene TRBJ2-3; D is perhaps TRBD1 or TRBD2 (5 bases each). V was shortened by 6 bases and J by 2 bases, with 12 bases between the two germline ends. This CDR3 comprises 14 residues. Germline CDR1 is LNHNV and CDR2 is YYDKDF (reference sequence). The CDR3 nucleotides are TGTGCCACCAGATCCGGGACCTACACAGATACGCAGTATTTT. The encoded protein is CATRSGTYTDTQYF.

This clonotype appeared many times. This chain joins TRBV28 and TRBJ1-2; TRBD1 agrees at 7 bases. Germline loops: CDR1 MDHEN, CDR2 SYDVKM. The CDR3 covers 16 residues. V shed 6 bases, J shed 0 bases, and the junction held 10 bases outside the gene matches. The CDR3 loop reads CASRTGTAPSNYGYTF. CDR3 in DNA: TGTGCCAGCAGGACGGGGACAGCACCCTCTAACTATGGCTACACCTTC.

Concerning this clonotype itself: A much larger clonotype is one base distant, so this may be a read error. J is TRBJ2-5 and V is TRBV2; D gene unclear. The ends were cut back, 4 bases at V and 1 base at J, with 13 bases in the middle. The germline gives CDR1 SNHLY, CDR2 FYNNEI. CDR3 length: 15 amino acids. The CDR3 is CASSGQPRIQETQYF. CDR3 bases: TGTGCCAGCAGTGGGCAGCCCAGAATCCAAGAGACCCAGTACTTC.

A note on this clonotype: This may be a read error, as it is one base from a much larger clone. The final CDR3 position lacks the conserved phenylalanine or tryptophan, pointing to a likely read error. V usage is TRBV2 and J usage is TRBJ2-1; D tentatively fits TRBD1 or TRBD2 (5 bases each). Germline assignment: CDR1 SNHLY and CDR2 FYNNEI. The V end was cut by 6 bases, the J end by 4 bases, with 13 bases between. The CDR3 is made up of 14 amino acids. The CDR3 here is CASRRGSEYNEQFS. In DNA, the CDR3 is TGTGCCAGCAGAAGGGGTAGCGAATACAATGAGCAGTTCTCC.

For this clonotype: A much larger clone lies a single base off, so this may be a read error. The chain uses TRBV27 and TRBJ2-2, with D unclear. The CDR3 extends over 14 amino acids. CDR1 is MNHEY and CDR2 is SMNVEV in the germline V gene (reference sequence). With 6 bases removed from V and 6 bases from J, the gap between germline ends came to 14 bases. The CDR3 region is CASSYLLNSGELFF. In DNA, the CDR3 is TGTGCCAGCAGCTACCTTCTTAACTCCGGGGAGCTGTTTTTT.

Points on this clonotype: A much larger clone differs by one base, so this may be a read error. The rearrangement joins TRBV18 to TRBJ2-1; TRBD1 is a possible D gene (6 bases). TRBJ2-4 explains the end of the DNA better; the J call may be wrong. Germline CDR1 KGHSH, CDR2 LQKENI. The CDR3 covers 13 residues. The CDR3 DNA sequence: TGTGCCAGCTCAATGCGGACAGTGGACACTCAGTACTTC. Protein product: CASSMRTVDTQYF.

Note on this clonotype: A single base is all that separates this from a far larger clone, so a read error is likely. The chain employs TRBV11-2 and TRBJ2-4; possible D gene TRBD1, 7 bases. Matching the DNA end better, TRBJ2-1 makes the J call doubtful. CDR3 length: 17 amino acids. The V gene's germline CDR1 is SGHAT and CDR2 FQNNGV. As DNA, the CDR3 is TGTGCCAGCAGCTTCCTCTCCTACTACACAGGGGAGGAGACCCAGTTCTTC. It codes for CASSFLSYYTGEETQFF.

Ten or more counts support this clonotype. The chain has TRBV20-1 and TRBJ2-1, with 11 bases lining up with TRBD2. Trimming took 2 bases from V and 4 from J; bases not matched to a gene: 10. The CDR3 runs 17 residues. CDR1 is DFQATT, CDR2 SNEGSKA, per germline (reference sequence). CDR3 protein: CSARLVPTSGMYNEQFF. CDR3 DNA: TGCAGTGCTAGACTCGTCCCGACTAGCGGGATGTACAATGAGCAGTTCTTC.

The chain combines TRBV30 with TRBJ2-3; 8 bases are a match to TRBD1. This CDR3 spans 15 amino acids. CDR1 is GTSNPN and CDR2 is SVGIG in the germline V gene (reference sequence). With 1 base clipped from V and 6 bases from J, the junction kept 9 bases outside the gene matches. The DNA for the CDR3 is TGTGCCTGGAGTGGGGGGACAGGTCAGCAGGATACGCAGTATTTT. Its protein product is CAWSGGTGQQDTQYF.

This clonotype was seen repeatedly, ten times or more. The rearrangement joins TRBV2 to TRBJ1-5; a possible D gene is TRBD1 (6 bases). The CDR3 consists of 15 residues. CDR1 and CDR2 (germline): SNHLY, FYNNEI. V shed 7 bases and J shed 2 bases, with 15 bases lying between them. The CDR3 sequence is CASKHRAGGNQPQHF. The CDR3 coding sequence is TGTGCCAGCAAACACAGGGCCGGGGGCAATCAGCCCCAGCATTTT.

As concerns this clonotype: A single base separates this from a much larger clone, so it may be a read error. The genes are TRBV6-1 and TRBJ1-6, with D possibly matching TRBD1 (5 bases). The V end was cut by 5 bases, the J end by 8 bases, with 10 bases between. Germline values: CDR1 MNHNS, CDR2 SASEGT. CDR3 size: 13 residues. The CDR3 nucleotides are TGTGCCAGCAGTACTCTCAGGGATTCACCCCTCCACTTT. This encodes CASSTLRDSPLHF.

There are many counts of this clonotype. The rearrangement joins TRBV30 to TRBJ2-2; D unclear. CDR1 GTSNPN and CDR2 SVGIG come from the germline V gene (reference sequence). The CDR3 runs 15 residues. V was trimmed by 0 bases and J by 6 bases, leaving 14 bases between them. As DNA, the CDR3 is TGTGCCTGGAGTGTGGGTAGGGTGATTTCCGGGGAGCTGTTTTTT. Protein: CAWSVGRVISGELFF.

The J gene is TRBJ1-5, the V gene TRBV6-5; TRBD1 might be the D (5 bases). V lost 1 base and J 3 bases, leaving 7 bases between the germline ends. The CDR3 runs to 14 residues. Germline V gene lookup returns CDR1 MNHEY and CDR2 SVGAGI. The CDR3 loop is CASSYLTVNQPQHF. CDR3 DNA: TGTGCCAGCAGTTACTTGACAGTCAATCAGCCCCAGCATTTT.

This clonotype was counted at least ten times. This sequence joins TRBV5-1 and TRBJ2-1; 13 nucleotides line up with TRBD2. V lost 4 bases, J lost 7 bases, and 11 bases stayed unmatched. Germline values: CDR1 SGHRS, CDR2 YFSETQ. The CDR3 sequence is 17 residues long. Here the CDR3 DNA reads TGCGCCAGCAGCGTAAAACTAGCGGGAGGGCCCCGGAATGAGCAGTTCTTC. Translated: CASSVKLAGGPRNEQFF.

This clonotype was counted ten times or more. The J gene is TRBJ1-5, the V gene TRBV19; perhaps TRBD1 as D (6 bases). Germline values: CDR1 LNHDA, CDR2 SQIVND (reference sequence). This CDR3 comprises 14 residues. Trimming pared 10 bases from V and 0 bases from J, leaving 13 bases between. This CDR3 reads CAIGQRNSNQPQHF. Here the CDR3 DNA reads TGTGCCATAGGACAGAGGAATAGCAATCAGCCCCAGCATTTT.